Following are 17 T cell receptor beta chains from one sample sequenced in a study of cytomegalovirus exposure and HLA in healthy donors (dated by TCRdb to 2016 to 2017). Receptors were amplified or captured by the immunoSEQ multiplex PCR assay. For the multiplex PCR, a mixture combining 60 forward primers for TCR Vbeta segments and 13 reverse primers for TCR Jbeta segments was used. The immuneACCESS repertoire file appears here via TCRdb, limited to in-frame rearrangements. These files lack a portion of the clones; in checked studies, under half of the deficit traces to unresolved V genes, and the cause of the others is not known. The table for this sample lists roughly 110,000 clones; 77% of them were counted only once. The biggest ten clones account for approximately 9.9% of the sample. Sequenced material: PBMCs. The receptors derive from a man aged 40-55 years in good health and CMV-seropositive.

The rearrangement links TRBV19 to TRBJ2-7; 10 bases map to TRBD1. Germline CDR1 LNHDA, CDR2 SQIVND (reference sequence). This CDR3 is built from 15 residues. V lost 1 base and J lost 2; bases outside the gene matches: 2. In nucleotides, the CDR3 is TGTGCCAGTAGTATAGGAGGGACAGGGGCCTACGAGCAGTACTTC. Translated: CASSIGGTGAYEQYF.

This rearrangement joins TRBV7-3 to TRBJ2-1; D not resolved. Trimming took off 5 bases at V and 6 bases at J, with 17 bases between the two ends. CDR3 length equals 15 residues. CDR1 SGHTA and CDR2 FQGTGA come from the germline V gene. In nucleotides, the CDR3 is TGTGCCAGCAGCCCCCTAAAAGCGTCGTCCAATGAGCAGTTCTTC. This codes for CASSPLKASSNEQFF.

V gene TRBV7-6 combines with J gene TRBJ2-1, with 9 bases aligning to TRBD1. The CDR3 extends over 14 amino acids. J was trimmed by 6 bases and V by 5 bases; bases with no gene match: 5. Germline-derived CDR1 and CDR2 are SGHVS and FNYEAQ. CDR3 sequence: CASSRDRDLNEQFF. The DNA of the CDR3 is TGTGCCAGCAGCAGGGACAGGGACCTCAATGAGCAGTTCTTC.

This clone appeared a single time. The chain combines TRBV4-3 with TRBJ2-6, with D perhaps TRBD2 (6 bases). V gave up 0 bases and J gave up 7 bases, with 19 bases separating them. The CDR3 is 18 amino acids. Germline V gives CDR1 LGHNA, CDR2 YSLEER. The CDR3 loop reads CASSQDKIVYAGANVLTF. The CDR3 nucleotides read TGCGCCAGCAGCCAAGATAAAATCGTGTATGCGGGAGCCAACGTCCTGACTTTC.

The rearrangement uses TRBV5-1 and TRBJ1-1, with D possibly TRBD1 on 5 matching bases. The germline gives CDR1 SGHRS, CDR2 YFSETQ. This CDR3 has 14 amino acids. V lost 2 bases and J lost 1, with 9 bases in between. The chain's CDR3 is CASSFGDWNTEAFF. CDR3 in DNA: TGCGCCAGCAGCTTCGGGGACTGGAACACTGAAGCTTTCTTT.

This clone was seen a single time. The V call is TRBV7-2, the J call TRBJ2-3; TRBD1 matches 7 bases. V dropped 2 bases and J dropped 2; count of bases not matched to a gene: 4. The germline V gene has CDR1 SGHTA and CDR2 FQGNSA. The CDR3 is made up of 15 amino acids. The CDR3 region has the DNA TGTGCCAGCAGCTTATCGGGACAGTTCACAGATACGCAGTATTTT. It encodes CASSLSGQFTDTQYF.

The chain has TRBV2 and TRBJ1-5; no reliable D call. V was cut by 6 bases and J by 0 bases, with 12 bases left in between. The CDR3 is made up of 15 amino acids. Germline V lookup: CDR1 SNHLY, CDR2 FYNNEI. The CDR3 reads CASSAQFHSNQPQHF. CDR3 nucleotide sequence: TGTGCCAGCAGCGCACAGTTCCATAGCAATCAGCCCCAGCATTTT.

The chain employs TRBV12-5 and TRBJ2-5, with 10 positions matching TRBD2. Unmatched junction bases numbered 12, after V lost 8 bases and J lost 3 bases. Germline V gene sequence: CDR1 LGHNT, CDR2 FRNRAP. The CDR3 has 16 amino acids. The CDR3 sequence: CASKSLERGGKETQYF. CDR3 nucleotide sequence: TGTGCTAGTAAATCTCTCGAGCGGGGGGGAAAAGAGACCCAGTACTTC. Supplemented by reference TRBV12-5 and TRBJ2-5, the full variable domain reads DARVTQTPRHKVTEMGQEVTMRCQPILGHNTVFWYRQTMMQGLELLAYFRNRAPLDDSGMPKDRFSAEMPDATLATLKIQPSEPRDSAVYFCASKSLERGGKETQYFGPGTRLLVL.

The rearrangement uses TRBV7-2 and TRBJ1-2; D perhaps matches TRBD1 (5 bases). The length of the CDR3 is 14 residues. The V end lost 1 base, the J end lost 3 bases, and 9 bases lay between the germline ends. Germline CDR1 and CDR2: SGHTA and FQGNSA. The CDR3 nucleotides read TGTGCCAGCAGCTTAGGCGGGACGGACTATGGCTACACCTTC. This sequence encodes CASSLGGTDYGYTF.

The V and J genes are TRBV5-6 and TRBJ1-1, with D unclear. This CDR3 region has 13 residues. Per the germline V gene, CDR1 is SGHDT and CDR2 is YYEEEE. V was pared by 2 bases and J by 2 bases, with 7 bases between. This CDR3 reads CASSFLANTEAFF. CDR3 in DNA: TGTGCCAGCAGCTTCTTGGCCAACACTGAAGCTTTCTTT.

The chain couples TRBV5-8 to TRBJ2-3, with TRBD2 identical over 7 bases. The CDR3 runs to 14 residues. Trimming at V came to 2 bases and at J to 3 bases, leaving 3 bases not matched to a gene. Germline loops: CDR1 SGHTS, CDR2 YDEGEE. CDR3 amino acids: CASSFWGGTDTQYF. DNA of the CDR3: TGTGCCAGCAGCTTCTGGGGGGGTACAGATACGCAGTATTTT.

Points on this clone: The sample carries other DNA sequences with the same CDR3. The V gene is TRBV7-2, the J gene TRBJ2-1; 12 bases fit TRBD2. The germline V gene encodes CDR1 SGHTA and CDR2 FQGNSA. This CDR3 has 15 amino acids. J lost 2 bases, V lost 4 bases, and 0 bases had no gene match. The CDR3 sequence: CASSSSGGAYNEQFF. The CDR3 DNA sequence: TGTGCCAGCAGCTCTAGCGGGGGGGCCTACAATGAGCAGTTCTTC.

CDR3 region: CASSLSGGQSSYEQYF. The CDR3 coding sequence is TGTGCCAGCAGCTTATCCGGCGGACAGAGCTCCTACGAGCAGTACTTC. The gene calls are TRBV7-2 and TRBJ2-7; possible D gene TRBD1, 6 bases. Germline V CDR1 and CDR2: SGHTA, FQGNSA. The ends were cut back, 2 bases at V and 0 bases at J, with 14 bases in the middle. The CDR3 spans 16 residues.

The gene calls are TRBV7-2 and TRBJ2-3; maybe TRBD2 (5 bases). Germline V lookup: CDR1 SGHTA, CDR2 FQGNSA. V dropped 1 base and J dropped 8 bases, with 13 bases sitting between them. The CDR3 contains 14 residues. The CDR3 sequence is CASSLGLSEGTQYF. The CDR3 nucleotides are TGTGCCAGCAGCTTAGGGCTCAGCGAGGGTACGCAGTATTTT.

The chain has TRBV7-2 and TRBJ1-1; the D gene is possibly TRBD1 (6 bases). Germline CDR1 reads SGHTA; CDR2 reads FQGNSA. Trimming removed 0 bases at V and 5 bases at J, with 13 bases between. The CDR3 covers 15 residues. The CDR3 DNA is TGTGCCAGCAGCTTAGCGCATGGGGGCGGGACTGAAGCTTTCTTT. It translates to CASSLAHGGGTEAFF.

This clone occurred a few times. The CDR3 DNA reads as TGTGCCAGCAGCTCAGGACAGGGCGTAGCTTTCTTT. It specifies CASSSGQGVAFF. The chain combines TRBV7-9 with TRBJ1-1; 8 bases line up with TRBD1. Germline CDR1 is SEHNR and CDR2 is FQNEAQ (reference sequence). The CDR3 extends over 12 amino acids. Trimming cost V 4 bases and J 10 bases; bases outside gene matches: 5.

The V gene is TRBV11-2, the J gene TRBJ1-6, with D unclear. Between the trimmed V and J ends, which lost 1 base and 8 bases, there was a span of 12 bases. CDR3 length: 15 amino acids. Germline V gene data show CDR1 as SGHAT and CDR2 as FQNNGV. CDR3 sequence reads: CASSLGYGLDSPLHF. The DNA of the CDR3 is TGTGCCAGCAGCTTAGGATATGGGCTGGATTCACCCCTCCACTTT.